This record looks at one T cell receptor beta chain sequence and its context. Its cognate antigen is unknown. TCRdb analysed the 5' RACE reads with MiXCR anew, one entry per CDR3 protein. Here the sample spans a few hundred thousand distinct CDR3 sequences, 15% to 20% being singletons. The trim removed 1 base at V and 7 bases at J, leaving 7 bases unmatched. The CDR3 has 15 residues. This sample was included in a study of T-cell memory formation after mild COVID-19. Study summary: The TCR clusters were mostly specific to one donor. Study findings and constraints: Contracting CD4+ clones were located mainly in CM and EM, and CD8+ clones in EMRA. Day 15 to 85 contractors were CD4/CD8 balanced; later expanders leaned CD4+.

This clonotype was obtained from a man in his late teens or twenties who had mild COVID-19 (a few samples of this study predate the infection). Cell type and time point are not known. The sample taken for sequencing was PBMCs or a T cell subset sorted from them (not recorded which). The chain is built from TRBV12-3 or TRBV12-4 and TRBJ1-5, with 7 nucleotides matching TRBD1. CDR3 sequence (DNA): TGTGCCAGCAGTTTAGGACAGGGAGGGAGCCAGCCCCAGCATTTT. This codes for CASSLGQGGSQPQHF.